This T cell receptor (beta chain) derives from a study of memory CD4+ T cells and cytomegalovirus serostatus. Findings of the study overall: Suggested: most of the CMV-linked TCR signature lies in CD4+ memory cells. CD4+ memory repertoires contained about two fifths of the 164 reported CMV TCRbeta sequences.

Regarding this clone: What it binds is unknown.

Profiling relied on immunoSEQ multiplex PCR, and the TCRdb table lists in-frame clones only, not all of them. The profile shows roughly 45,000 clones, just under 80% of them singletons. Germline CDR1 is SGHKS and CDR2 is YYEKEE (reference sequence). Trimming pared 0 bases from V and 6 bases from J, leaving 9 bases between. The CDR3 spans 14 residues. The sort gate was single viable CD3+CD4+CD8-CD45RO+ cells for memory CD4+ T cells. The chain joins TRBV5-5 to TRBJ1-4; D is undetermined. Sequenced: memory CD4+ T cells from blood. The clonotype originates from an adult in good health and CMV-seronegative. CDR3 protein: CASSLGAWDEKLFF. CDR3 nucleotides: TGTGCCAGCAGCTTGGGGGCCTGGGATGAAAAACTGTTTTTT.